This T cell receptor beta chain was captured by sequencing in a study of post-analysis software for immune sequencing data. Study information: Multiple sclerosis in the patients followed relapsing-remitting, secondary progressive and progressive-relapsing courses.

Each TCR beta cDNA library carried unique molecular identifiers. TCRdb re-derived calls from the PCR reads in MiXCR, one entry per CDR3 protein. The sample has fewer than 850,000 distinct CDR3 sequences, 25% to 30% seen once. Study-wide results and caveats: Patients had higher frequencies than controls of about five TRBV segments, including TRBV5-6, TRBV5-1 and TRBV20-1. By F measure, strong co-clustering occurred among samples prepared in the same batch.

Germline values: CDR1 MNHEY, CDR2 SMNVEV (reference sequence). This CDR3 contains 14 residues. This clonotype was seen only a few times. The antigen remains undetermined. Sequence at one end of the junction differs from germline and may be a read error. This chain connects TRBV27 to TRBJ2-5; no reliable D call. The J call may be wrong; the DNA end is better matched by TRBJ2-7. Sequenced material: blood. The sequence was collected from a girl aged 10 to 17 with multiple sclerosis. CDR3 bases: TGTGCCAGTAGTTTCCTCCGCAGGCGCTACGAGCAGTACTTC. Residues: CASSFLRRRYEQYF.